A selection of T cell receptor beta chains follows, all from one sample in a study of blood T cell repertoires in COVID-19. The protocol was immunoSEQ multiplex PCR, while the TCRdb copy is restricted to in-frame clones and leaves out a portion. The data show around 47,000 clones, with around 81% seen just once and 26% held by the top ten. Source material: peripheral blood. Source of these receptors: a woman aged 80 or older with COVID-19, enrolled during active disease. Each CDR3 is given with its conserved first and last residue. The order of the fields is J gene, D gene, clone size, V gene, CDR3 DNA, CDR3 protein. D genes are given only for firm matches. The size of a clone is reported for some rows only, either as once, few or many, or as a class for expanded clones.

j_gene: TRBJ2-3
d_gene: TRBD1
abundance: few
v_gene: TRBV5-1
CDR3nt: TGCGCCAGCAGCTTGACAGGGGCATTCACAGATACGCAGTATTTT
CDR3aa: CASSLTGAFTDTQYF

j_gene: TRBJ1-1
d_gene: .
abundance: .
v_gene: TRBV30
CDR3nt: TGTGCCTCCAACAGGGTCACTGAAGCTTTCTTT
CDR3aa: CASNRVTEAFF

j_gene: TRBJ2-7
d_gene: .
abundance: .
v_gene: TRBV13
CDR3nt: TGTGCCAGCAGCTTGGTGGGGCTGGCCTACGAGCAGTACTTC
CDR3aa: CASSLVGLAYEQYF

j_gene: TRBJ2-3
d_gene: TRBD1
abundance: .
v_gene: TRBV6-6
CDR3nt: TGTGCCAGCAGCACACAGGGGGGAACAGATACGCAGTATTTT
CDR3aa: CASSTQGGTDTQYF

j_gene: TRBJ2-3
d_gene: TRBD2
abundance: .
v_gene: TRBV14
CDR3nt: TGTGCCAGCAGCCCTTTAGCGGGAGGGCCCTCGAGAGATACGCAGTATTTT
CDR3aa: CASSPLAGGPSRDTQYF

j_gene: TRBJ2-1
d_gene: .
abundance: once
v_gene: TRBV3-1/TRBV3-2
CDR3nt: TGTGCCAGCAGCCAAGTCTCTAGCCCCACACAGTTCTTC
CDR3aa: CASSQVSSPTQFF

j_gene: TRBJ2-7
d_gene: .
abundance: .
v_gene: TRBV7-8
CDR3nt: TGTGCCAGCAGCTTAAGGACACAGCCCTACGAGCAGTACTTC
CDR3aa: CASSLRTQPYEQYF

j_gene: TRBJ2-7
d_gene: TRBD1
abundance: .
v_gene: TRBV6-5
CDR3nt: TGTGCCAGCCAGACAGGGACGAGCTCCTACGAGCAGTACTTC
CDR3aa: CASQTGTSSYEQYF

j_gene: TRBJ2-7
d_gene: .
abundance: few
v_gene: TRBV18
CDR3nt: TGTGCCAGCTCACCATCAACGGGAGAGGGCTCCTACGAGCAGTACTTC
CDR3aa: CASSPSTGEGSYEQYF

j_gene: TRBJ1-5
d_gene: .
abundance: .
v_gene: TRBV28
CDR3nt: TGTGCCAGCATAATGAACGGGTATAGCAATCAGCCCCAGCATTTT
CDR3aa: CASIMNGYSNQPQHF

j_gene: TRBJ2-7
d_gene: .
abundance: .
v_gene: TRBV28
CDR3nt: TGTGCCAGCAGTTTACGAGACAGGCGGGCCCCGAGGGGCTCCTACGAGCAGTACTTC
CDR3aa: CASSLRDRRAPRGSYEQYF

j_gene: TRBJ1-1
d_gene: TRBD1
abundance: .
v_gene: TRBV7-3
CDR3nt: TGTGCCAGCAGCCCCGGGACAGGGGTTCAGGAAGCTTTCTTT
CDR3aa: CASSPGTGVQEAFF

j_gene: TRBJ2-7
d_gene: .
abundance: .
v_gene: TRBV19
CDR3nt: TGTGCCAGTAAGGGGAAAGGCGGGAACTACGAGCAGTACTTC
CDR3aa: CASKGKGGNYEQYF

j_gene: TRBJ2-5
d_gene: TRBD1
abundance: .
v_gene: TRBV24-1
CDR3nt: TGTGCCACCAGCCACACAACAGGGGTCCAAGAGACCCAGTACTTC
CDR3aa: CATSHTTGVQETQYF

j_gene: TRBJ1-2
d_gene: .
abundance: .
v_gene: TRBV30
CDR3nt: TGTGCCTGGGCCTTCGGCTATGGCTACACCTTC
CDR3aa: CAWAFGYGYTF

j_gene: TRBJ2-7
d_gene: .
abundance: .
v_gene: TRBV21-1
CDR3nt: TGTGCCAGCAGCAAAGGGTTTCGGGACAGGGGAGGCTACGAGCAGTACTTC
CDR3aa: CASSKGFRDRGGYEQYF

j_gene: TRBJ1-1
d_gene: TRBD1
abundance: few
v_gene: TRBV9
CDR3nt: TGTGCCAGCAGCGAAGCAGGGGGCCCTGAAGCTTTCTTT
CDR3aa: CASSEAGGPEAFF

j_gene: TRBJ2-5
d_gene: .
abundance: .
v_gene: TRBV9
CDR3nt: TGTGCCAGCAGCGCCAACCCGGGGGTACGGGAGACCCAGTACTTC
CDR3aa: CASSANPGVRETQYF

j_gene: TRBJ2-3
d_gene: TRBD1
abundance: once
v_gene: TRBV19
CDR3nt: TGTGCCAGTAGCCCTCGGGACAGGACGAGCACAGATACGCAGTATTTT
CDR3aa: CASSPRDRTSTDTQYF

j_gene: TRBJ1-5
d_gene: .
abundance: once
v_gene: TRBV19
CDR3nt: TGTGCCAGTGGGCAGGGGCGCAATCAGCCCCAGCATTTT
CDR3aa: CASGQGRNQPQHF

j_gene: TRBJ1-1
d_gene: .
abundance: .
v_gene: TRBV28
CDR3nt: TGTGCCAGCAGTTCCGGGAAACAAGCTTTCTTT
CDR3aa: CASSSGKQAFF

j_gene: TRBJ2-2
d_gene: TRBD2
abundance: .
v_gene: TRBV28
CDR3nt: TGTGCCAGCAGCCGGACTAGCGGCGTCACCGGGGAGCTGTTTTTT
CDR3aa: CASSRTSGVTGELFF

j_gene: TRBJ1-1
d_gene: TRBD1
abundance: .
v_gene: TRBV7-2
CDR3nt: TGTGCCAGCAGATCGGGACAGCAGAACACTGAAGCTTTCTTT
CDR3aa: CASRSGQQNTEAFF

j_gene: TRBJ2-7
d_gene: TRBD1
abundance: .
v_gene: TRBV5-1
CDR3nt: TGCGCCAGCAGCCAGGGACAGGGGTTCGAGCAGTACTTC
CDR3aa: CASSQGQGFEQYF

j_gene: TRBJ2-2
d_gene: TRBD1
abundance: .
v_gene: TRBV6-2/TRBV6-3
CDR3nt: TGTGCCAGCAGCCGAGTAGGGGGCGGTCTCGGGGAGCTGTTTTTT
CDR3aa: CASSRVGGGLGELFF

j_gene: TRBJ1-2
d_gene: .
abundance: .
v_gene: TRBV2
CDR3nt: TGTGCCAGCAGTTTGGCCAGGGTAGGTTATGGCTACACCTTC
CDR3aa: CASSLARVGYGYTF

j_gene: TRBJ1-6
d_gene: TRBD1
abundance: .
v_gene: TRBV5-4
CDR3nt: TGTGCCAGCAGCTTACCCGGGACAGCCAATTCACCCCTCCACTTT
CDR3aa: CASSLPGTANSPLHF

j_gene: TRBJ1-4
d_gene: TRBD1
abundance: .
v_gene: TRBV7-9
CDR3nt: TGTGCCAGCAGCTCCCGGGACAGGGATGAAAAACTGTTTTTT
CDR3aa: CASSSRDRDEKLFF

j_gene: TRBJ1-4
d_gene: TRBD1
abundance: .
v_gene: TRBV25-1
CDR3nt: TGTGCCAGCAGTAGAACGGGACAGGGCGCGTACGAAAAACTGTTTTTT
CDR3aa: CASSRTGQGAYEKLFF

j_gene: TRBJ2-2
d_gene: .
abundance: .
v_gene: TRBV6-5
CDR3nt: TGTGCCAGCAGTTACGTAACAGGGAGAGCCGGGGAGCTGTTTTTT
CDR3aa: CASSYVTGRAGELFF

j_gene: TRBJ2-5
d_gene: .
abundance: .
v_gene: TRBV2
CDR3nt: TGTGCCAGCATTCAAGATAGGGGGATCGGGACCCAGTACTTC
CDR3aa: CASIQDRGIGTQYF

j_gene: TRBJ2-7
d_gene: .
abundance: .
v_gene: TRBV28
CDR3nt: TGTGCCAGCGGCCCTTACGAGCAGTACTTC
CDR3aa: CASGPYEQYF

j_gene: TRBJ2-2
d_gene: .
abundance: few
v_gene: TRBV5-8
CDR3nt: TGTGCCAGCAGCGCAAGACAGACCGGGGAGCTGTTTTTT
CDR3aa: CASSARQTGELFF

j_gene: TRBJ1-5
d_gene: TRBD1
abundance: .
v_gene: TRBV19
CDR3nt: TGTGCGTCCGGGACAGGGGGAAATCAGCCCCAGCATTTT
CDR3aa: CASGTGGNQPQHF

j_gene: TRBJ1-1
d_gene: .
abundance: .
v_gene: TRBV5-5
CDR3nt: TGTGCCAGCAGCTTGTGGGGAGCTGAAGCTTTCTTT
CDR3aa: CASSLWGAEAFF

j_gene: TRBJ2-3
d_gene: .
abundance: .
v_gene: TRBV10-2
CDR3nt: TGCGCCAGCAACTCCATGCTTGACACAGATACGCAGTATTTT
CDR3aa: CASNSMLDTDTQYF

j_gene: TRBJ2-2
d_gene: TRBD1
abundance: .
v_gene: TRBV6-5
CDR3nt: TGTGCCAGCAGCGGACAGGGACCCGGGGAGCTGTTTTTT
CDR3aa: CASSGQGPGELFF

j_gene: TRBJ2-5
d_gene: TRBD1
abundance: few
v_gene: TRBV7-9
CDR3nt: TGTGCCAGCAGCCCGCGGACAGGGGGCAGGGAGACCCAGTACTTC
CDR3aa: CASSPRTGGRETQYF

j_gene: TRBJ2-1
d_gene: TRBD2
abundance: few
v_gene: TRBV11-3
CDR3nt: TGTGCCAGCAGCTGGGGAGCAGGTAGCGGGAGATATGACAATGAGCAGTTCTTC
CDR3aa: CASSWGAGSGRYDNEQFF

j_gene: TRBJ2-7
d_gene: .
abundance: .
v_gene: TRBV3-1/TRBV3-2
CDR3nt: TGTGCCAGCAGCCAAGTAACCTCCACAGGAGCCTACGAGCAGTACTTC
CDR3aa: CASSQVTSTGAYEQYF

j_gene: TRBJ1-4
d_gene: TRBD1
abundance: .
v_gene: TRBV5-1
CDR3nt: TGCGCCAGCAGCCGGGGACAGGGGAAACTGTTTTTT
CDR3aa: CASSRGQGKLFF

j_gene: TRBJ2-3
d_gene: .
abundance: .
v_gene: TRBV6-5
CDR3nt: TGTGCCAGCAAACCGACAGGTTCCGTAGATACGCAGTATTTT
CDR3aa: CASKPTGSVDTQYF

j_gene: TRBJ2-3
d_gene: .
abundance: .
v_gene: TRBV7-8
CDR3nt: TGTGCCAGCAGCCGAGGGACTGGGACAGATACGCAGTATTTT
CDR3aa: CASSRGTGTDTQYF

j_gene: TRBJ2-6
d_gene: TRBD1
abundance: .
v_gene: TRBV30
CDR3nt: TGTGCCTCCAACCTCCGGGACAGATACTCTGGGGCCAACGTCCTGACTTTC
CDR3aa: CASNLRDRYSGANVLTF

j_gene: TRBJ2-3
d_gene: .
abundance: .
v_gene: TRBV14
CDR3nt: TGTGCCAGCAGCCAAGAATGGCGGGGGCTGGTCACAGATACGCAGTATTTT
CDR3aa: CASSQEWRGLVTDTQYF

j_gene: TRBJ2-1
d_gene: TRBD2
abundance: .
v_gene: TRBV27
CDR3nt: TGTGCCAGCAGTTTATTTCCTAGCGGGAGGGCCACTGAGCAGTTCTTC
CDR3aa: CASSLFPSGRATEQFF